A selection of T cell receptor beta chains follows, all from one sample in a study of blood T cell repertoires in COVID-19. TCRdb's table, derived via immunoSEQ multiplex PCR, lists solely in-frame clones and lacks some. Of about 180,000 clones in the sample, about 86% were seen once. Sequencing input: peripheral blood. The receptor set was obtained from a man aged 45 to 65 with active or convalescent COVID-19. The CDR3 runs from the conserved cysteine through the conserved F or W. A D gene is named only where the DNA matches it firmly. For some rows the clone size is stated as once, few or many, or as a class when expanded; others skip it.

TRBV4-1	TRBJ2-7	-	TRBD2	TGCGCCAGCAGCCAAGTAGCGGGAGGGCCGGACGAGCAGTACTTC	CASSQVAGGPDEQYF
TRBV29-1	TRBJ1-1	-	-	TGCAGCGTTGACTGGAACACTGAAGCTTTCTTT	CSVDWNTEAFF
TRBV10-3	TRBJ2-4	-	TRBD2	TGTGCCATCAGTGACAGCGGGAGAGGCGACATTCAGTACTTC	CAISDSGRGDIQYF
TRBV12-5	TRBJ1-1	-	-	TGTGCTAGTGGTTTGGGTTTCGGGAACACTGAAGCTTTCTTT	CASGLGFGNTEAFF
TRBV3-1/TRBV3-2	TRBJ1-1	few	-	TGTGCCAGCAGCCCTACGTCGGCTGAAGCTTTCTTT	CASSPTSAEAFF
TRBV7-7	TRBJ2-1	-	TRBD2	TGTGCTAGCAGCTTCTCTCTAGCGGGTGAGCTGTTCTTC	CASSFSLAGELFF
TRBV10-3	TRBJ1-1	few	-	TGTGCCATCCGGGCCGGGGGGAACACTGAAGCTTTCTTT	CAIRAGGNTEAFF
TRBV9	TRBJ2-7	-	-	TGTGCCAGCACCCCAGGCGACTACTCCTACGAGCAGTACTTC	CASTPGDYSYEQYF
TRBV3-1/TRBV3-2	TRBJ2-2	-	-	TGTGCCAGCAGCCACCGGTCCACCGGGGAGCTGTTTTTT	CASSHRSTGELFF
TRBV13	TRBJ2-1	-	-	TGTGCCAGCAGCTTTGGGGAGAGCTCCTACAATGAGCAGTTCTTC	CASSFGESSYNEQFF
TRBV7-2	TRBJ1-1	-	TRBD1	TGTGCCAGCAGCTTAGTCTTGGGACAGGGGTCGTTGGGAGCTTTCTTT	CASSLVLGQGSLGAFF
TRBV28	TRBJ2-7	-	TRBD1	TGTGCCAGCAGCCAGACAGGGAACGAAATCTACGAGCAGTACTTC	CASSQTGNEIYEQYF
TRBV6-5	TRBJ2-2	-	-	TGTGCCAGCAGAACCCCAGGGAGGACCGGGGAGCTGTTTTTT	CASRTPGRTGELFF
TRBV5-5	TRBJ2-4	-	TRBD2	TGTGCCAGCAGCTCCGGACTAGCGGGGGGGCGTGACATTCAGTACTTC	CASSSGLAGGRDIQYF
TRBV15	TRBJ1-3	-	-	TGTGCCACCAGCAGAGGAGAGGGCAGTCTCTCTGGAAACACCATATATTTT	CATSRGEGSLSGNTIYF
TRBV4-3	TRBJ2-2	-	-	TGCGCCAGCAGCCAGGAAAGGACTGACGAACACCGGGGAGCTGTTTTT	CASSQERTDEHRGAVF
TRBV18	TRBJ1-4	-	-	TGTGCCAGCTCACCATCCTCTGGCTCGGGTGAAAAACTGTTTTTT	CASSPSSGSGEKLFF
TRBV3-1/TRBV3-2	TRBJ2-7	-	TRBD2	TGTGCCAGCAGCCTGACTAGCGGGGGGACCCAGGGGAGGGACGAGCAGTACTTC	CASSLTSGGTQGRDEQYF
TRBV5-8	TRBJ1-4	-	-	TGTGCCAGCAGCTTGAACGGGGGAGGGGAAAAACTGTTTTTT	CASSLNGGGEKLFF
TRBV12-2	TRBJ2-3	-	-	TGTGCAAGTCGCTGCGGATGGGACTTCCCTCTCACAGATACGCAGTATTTT	CASRCGWDFPLTDTQYF
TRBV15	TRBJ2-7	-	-	TGTGCCACCAGCAGAGATCTGGACACAACGGGCACCTACGAGCAGTACTTC	CATSRDLDTTGTYEQYF
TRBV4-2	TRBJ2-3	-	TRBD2	TGTGCCAGCAGCCTTGGTCTAGCGGGGGGGCGAAACACAGATACGCAGTATTTT	CASSLGLAGGRNTDTQYF
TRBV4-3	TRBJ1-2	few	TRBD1	TGCGCCAGCAGCCAATCCGTTGGGGGGACAGTGATTGACTATGGCTACACCTTC	CASSQSVGGTVIDYGYTF
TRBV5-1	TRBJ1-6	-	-	TGCGCCAGCAGCCCCGAGGGGGGGCGAGATTCACCCCTCCACTTT	CASSPEGGRDSPLHF
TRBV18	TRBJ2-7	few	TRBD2	TGTGCCAGCTCACCAAGGACTAGCGGGGGTGAAAGGTCTGGGTACGAGCAGTACTTC	CASSPRTSGGERSGYEQYF
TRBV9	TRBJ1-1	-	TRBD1	TGTGCCAGCAGCGCACAGGGGGCAAACACTGAAGCTTTCTTT	CASSAQGANTEAFF
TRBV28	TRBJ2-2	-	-	TGTGCCAGCGGGGCGATCAACACCGGGGAGCTGTTTTTT	CASGAINTGELFF
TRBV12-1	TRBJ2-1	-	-	TGTGCCAGCAGGTGGGGGACTAGCGACTACAATGAGCAGTTCTTC	CASRWGTSDYNEQFF
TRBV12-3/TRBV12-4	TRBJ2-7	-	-	TGTGCCAGCAGTTTGGGCAGCTACTACGAGCAGTACTTC	CASSLGSYYEQYF
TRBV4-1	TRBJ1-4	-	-	TGCGCCAGCAGCCAAGATCAGGGTGATGTGAATGAAAAACTGTTTTTT	CASSQDQGDVNEKLFF